A single sample gave rise to the 10 T cell receptor beta chains below, sequenced in a study of blood T cells in healthy people across ages. Through a sample-barcoded 5' primer and a J-beta primer mix, a second PCR was run for about 6 to 12 cycles. Each CDR3 protein gets one entry after TCRdb re-called the 5' RACE reads with MiXCR. The sample yields about 1.1 million distinct CDR3 sequences, 35% to 45% seen once. Source material: blood. The receptors shown here come from a man aged 18-30 years in good health.

The J gene is TRBJ2-3, the V gene TRBV15, with D unclear. Germline assignment: CDR1 LNHNV and CDR2 YYDKDF (reference sequence). V lost 1 base and J 4 bases, leaving 12 bases between the germline ends. The CDR3 is 15 amino acids. Here the CDR3 DNA reads TGTGCCACCAGCAGAGTTAAAAACGATCCAGATACGCAGTATTTT. Its protein product is CATSRVKNDPDTQYF.

The rearrangement links TRBV7-8 to TRBJ1-5, with D unclear. The V gene's germline CDR1 is SGHVS and CDR2 FQNEAQ. The CDR3 loop spans 13 amino acids. Deletions cut 1 base from V and 4 bases from J, with 5 bases between. This CDR3 reads CASSLVANQPQHF. CDR3 coding DNA: TGTGCCAGCAGCTTAGTGGCAAATCAGCCCCAGCATTTT.

The J gene is TRBJ2-2, the V gene TRBV27; a possible D gene is TRBD2 (5 bases). Per the germline V gene, CDR1 is MNHEY and CDR2 is SMNVEV (reference sequence). The CDR3 spans 14 residues. The ends were cut back, 0 bases at V and 6 bases at J, with 8 bases in the middle. The CDR3, as DNA: TGTGCCAGCAGTTTATCCTCCGGGGCCGGGGAGCTGTTTTTT. It encodes CASSLSSGAGELFF.

The chain is built from TRBV5-1 and TRBJ2-1, with 11 bases lining up with TRBD2. The CDR3 has 15 amino acids. From germline, CDR1 is SGHRS and CDR2 YFSETQ. V trimming: 7 bases; J trimming: 5 bases; junction bases outside the gene matches: 8. The CDR3 here is CASAWLAGGNNEQFF. The CDR3 nucleotides are TGCGCCAGCGCCTGGCTAGCGGGGGGTAACAATGAGCAGTTCTTC.

V is TRBV7-9 and J is TRBJ1-2, with D perhaps matching TRBD1 (5 bases). Germline CDR1 and CDR2: SEHNR and FQNEAQ (reference sequence). The CDR3 length is 15 residues. V lost 3 bases and J lost 8, with 19 bases in between. CDR3: CASSLGQGSPYGYTF. The CDR3 DNA reads TGTGCCAGCAGCTTGGGGCAGGGTTCCCCCTACGGCTACACCTTC.

This chain connects TRBV4-3 to TRBJ1-1; the D gene is possibly TRBD1 (5 bases). Germline V gives CDR1 LGHNA, CDR2 YSLEER. Trimming left V 1 base short and J 4 bases short, with 16 bases between. The CDR3 is 16 amino acids. CDR3 amino acids: CASSQVGMGVSTEAFF. The CDR3 nucleotides are TGCGCCAGCAGCCAAGTCGGTATGGGGGTGAGCACTGAAGCTTTCTTT.

The chain links TRBV9 to TRBJ2-7, with 9 bases identical to TRBD1. The germline V gene encodes CDR1 SGDLS and CDR2 YYNGEE. This CDR3 comprises 16 residues. The V gene end was trimmed by 0 bases and the J gene end by 4 bases; junction bases not matched to a gene: 8. The CDR3 protein is CASSVDAGQGLYEQYF. CDR3 DNA sequence: TGTGCCAGCAGCGTAGATGCGGGACAGGGATTATACGAGCAGTACTTC. The full variable domain, its missing parts supplied by reference TRBV9 and TRBJ2-7, is DSGVTQTPKHLITATGQRVTLRCSPRSGDLSVYWYQQSLDQGLQFLIQYYNGEERAKGNILERFSAQQFPDLHSELNLSSLELGDSALYFCASSVDAGQGLYEQYFGPGTRLTVT.

The chain combines TRBV4-2 with TRBJ2-4; D is tentatively TRBD1 or TRBD2 (5 bases each). The CDR3 has 15 residues. From germline, CDR1 is LGHNA and CDR2 YNFKEQ. V was shortened by 1 base and J by 9 bases, with 16 bases between the two germline ends. CDR3 DNA: TGTGCCAGCAGCCAAGTTGTGTCCAGGGAGAGCATTCAGTACTTC. It translates to CASSQVVSRESIQYF.

The chain couples TRBV29-1 to TRBJ2-5, with TRBD2 matching over 7 bases. Germline V gives CDR1 SQVTM, CDR2 ANQGSEA. Losses at the gene ends were 7 bases for V and 0 bases for J; bases not matched to a gene: 2. The CDR3 consists of 12 residues. In nucleotides, the CDR3 is TGCAGCGCAGCGGGGAACCAAGAGACCCAGTACTTC. This gives the protein CSAAGNQETQYF. Together with reference TRBV29-1 and TRBJ2-5, the CDR3 gives the full variable domain: SAVISQKPSRDICQRGTSLTIQCQVDSQVTMMFWYRQQPGQSLTLIATANQGSEATYESGFVIDKFPISRPNLTFSTLTVSNMSPEDSSIYLCSAAGNQETQYFGPGTRLLVL.

The V and J genes are TRBV5-1 and TRBJ1-4, with D tentatively TRBD1 (6 bases). The germline V and J ends were trimmed by 1 base and 8 bases, with 18 bases remaining between them. CDR3 length equals 16 residues. CDR1 and CDR2 (germline): SGHRS, YFSETQ. CDR3 nucleotides: TGCGCCAGCAGCTTGACAGGGACCCGTGAGGGAGAAAAACTGTTTTTT. This translates into CASSLTGTREGEKLFF.